This T cell receptor (beta chain) was documented in a study of T cell repertoires in cytomegalovirus infection. Study in general: The authors relied on CMV epitopes, both recently identified HLA-C-restricted and well-studied HLA-B-restricted. Public TCR beta signatures marked donors with CMV infection and the matching HLA.

This CDR3 region has 15 residues. Germline V gene lookup returns CDR1 DFQATT and CDR2 SNEGSKA (reference sequence). In the case of this clonotype: Its antigen is not identified. Relative to the germline gene, one junction end is altered; a read error may explain this.

TCRdb passed the reads through MiXCR, listing each CDR3 protein once. The sample has approximately 600,000 distinct CDR3 sequences; around two fifths are singletons. Study observations and caveats: Summed frequency of public TCR beta families distinguished CMV carriers with the relevant HLA. CMV-specific HLA-C-restricted TCR beta clonotypes dominated the ex vivo response.

This TCR derives from a human donor in good health (CMV status not recorded). Some clones in this sample may be carry-over from other donors' samples. This chain links TRBV20-1 with TRBJ1-2; D is possibly TRBD1 (5 bases). The sequenced sample was cultured PBMCs, obtained from culture after CMV antigen stimulation. In DNA, the CDR3 is TGCAGTGCTGGAGATACGCCTCGGGGGACCTATGGCTACACCTTC. It encodes CSAGDTPRGTYGYTF.